This is a list of T cell receptor beta chains from one sample in a study of T-cell memory formation after mild COVID-19. Each CDR3 protein is one row after TCRdb ran MiXCR on the 5' RACE reads. The repertoire includes under 300,000 distinct CDR3 sequences, 8.5% to 9.5% of them detected once, and roughly 21% sits in the top ten. The specimen sequenced was PBMCs or a T cell subset sorted from them (not recorded which). The origin of the receptors is a man between 18 and 35 years old who had mild COVID-19 (a few samples of this study predate the infection). Cell type and time point are not known. Each CDR3 is given with its conserved first and last residue. A D gene is named only where the DNA matches it firmly. For some rows the clone size is stated as once, few or many, or as a class when expanded; others skip it.

>TRBV29-1|TRBJ2-7|few|NA
CSVADSNYEQYF
TGCAGCGTTGCTGACAGTAACTACGAGCAGTACTTC
>TRBV20-1|TRBJ1-1|few|NA
CSASAGLTEAFF
TGCAGTGCTAGCGCAGGGTTGACTGAAGCTTTCTTT
>TRBV6-4|TRBJ2-3|few|NA
CASSDTETDTQYF
TGTGCCAGCAGTGACACAGAAACAGATACGCAGTATTTT
>TRBV2|TRBJ1-5|few|NA
CASNWEGYNQPQHF
TGTGCCAGCAATTGGGAGGGTTACAATCAGCCCCAGCATTTT
>TRBV7-6|TRBJ1-2|NA|NA
CASSLEYSGNYGYTF
TGTGCCAGCAGCTTAGAATATAGCGGGAACTATGGCTACACCTTC
>TRBV4-2|TRBJ1-6|NA|NA
CASSHGWQTNNSPLHF
TGTGCCAGCAGCCATGGGTGGCAGACCAATAATTCACCCCTCCACTTT
>TRBV5-1|TRBJ1-2|few|NA
CASRSTGPSYGYTF
TGCGCCAGCAGGAGTACGGGACCGAGCTATGGCTACACCTTC
>TRBV20-1|TRBJ2-7|NA|TRBD2
CSARWRGATYEQYF
TGCAGTGCTAGGTGGCGGGGGGCTACCTACGAGCAGTACTTC
>TRBV20-1|TRBJ1-5|NA|TRBD1
CSARTGSQPQHF
TGCAGTGCCAGGACAGGGTCGCAGCCCCAGCATTTT
>TRBV30|TRBJ2-3|few|NA
CAWRAGSLDTQYF
TGTGCCTGGAGGGCGGGGTCTCTAGATACGCAGTATTTT
>TRBV7-2|TRBJ2-1|few|NA
CASSPRLVYEQFF
TGTGCCAGCAGCCCCCGGCTGGTGTATGAGCAGTTCTTC
>TRBV12-3/TRBV12-4|TRBJ2-7|few|NA
CASSYYRIYEQYF
TGTGCCAGCAGTTACTACAGGATTTACGAGCAGTACTTC
>TRBV3-1|TRBJ2-7|few|TRBD1
CATQRQGTYEQYF
TGTGCCACCCAGAGACAGGGGACCTACGAGCAGTACTTC
>TRBV7-2|TRBJ1-3|NA|NA
CASSLGVSSGNTIYF
TGTGCCAGCAGCTTAGGAGTTAGCTCTGGAAACACCATATATTTT
>TRBV5-5|TRBJ1-2|NA|NA
CASTPTVNYGYTF
TGTGCCAGCACCCCGACCGTAAACTATGGCTACACCTTC
>TRBV6-5|TRBJ2-5|few|TRBD2
CASSYQAGAIQETQYF
TGTGCCAGCAGTTACCAAGCGGGGGCCATCCAAGAGACCCAGTACTTC
>TRBV20-1|TRBJ1-5|NA|NA
CSAGVNQPQHF
TGCAGTGCTGGTGTGAACCAGCCCCAGCATTTT
>TRBV10-3|TRBJ2-3|NA|NA
CAIGLEGGTDTQYF
TGTGCCATCGGATTGGAGGGGGGCACAGATACGCAGTATTTT
>TRBV14|TRBJ2-5|NA|NA
CASSHEGEETQYF
TGTGCCAGCAGCCATGAAGGTGAAGAGACCCAGTACTTC
>TRBV6-5|TRBJ2-1|many|NA
CASSAAGPGGNEQFF
TGTGCCAGCAGCGCCGCGGGGCCAGGGGGTAATGAGCAGTTCTTC
>TRBV7-8|TRBJ1-3|few|NA
CASSLGSGAIGNTIYF
TGTGCCAGCAGCTTAGGGTCAGGAGCCATAGGAAACACCATATATTTT
>TRBV4-1|TRBJ1-1|many|NA
CASSQGQMNTEAFF
TGCGCCAGCAGCCAAGGCCAGATGAACACTGAAGCTTTCTTT
>TRBV7-8|TRBJ2-1|NA|NA
CASSKLGNEQFF
TGTGCCAGCAGCAAACTCGGGAATGAGCAGTTCTTC
>TRBV28|TRBJ2-6|NA|NA
CASSSGGWSGANVLTF
TGTGCCAGCAGTTCGGGGGGCTGGTCTGGGGCCAACGTCCTGACTTTC
>TRBV20-1|TRBJ2-5|NA|NA
CSAPGGGLETQYF
TGCAGTGCCCCGGGAGGGGGCCTTGAGACCCAGTACTTC
>TRBV23-1|TRBJ2-3|NA|TRBD1
CASSEIPTGGDTQYF
TGCGCCAGCAGTGAAATTCCGACAGGGGGCGATACGCAGTATTTT
>TRBV20-1|TRBJ2-5|many|TRBD2
CSAPPLAGGRRETQYF
TGCAGTGCTCCCCCACTAGCGGGGGGGCGTAGAGAGACCCAGTACTTC
>TRBV7-9|TRBJ2-1|once|NA
CASSLAGFLDNEQFF
TGTGCCAGCAGCTTAGCCGGGTTTCTAGACAATGAGCAGTTCTTC
>TRBV11-2|TRBJ2-5|few|TRBD1
CASSLGALTGYGETQYF
TGTGCCAGCAGCTTAGGGGCCCTGACAGGGTATGGAGAGACCCAGTACTTC
>TRBV4-3|TRBJ1-2|NA|NA
CASSQSLWALGRGGYTF
TGCGCCAGCAGCCAATCCTTATGGGCCCTTGGAAGAGGTGGCTACACCTTC